This T cell receptor (beta chain) was retrieved from a study of T-cell reconstitution after alpha-beta-depleted transplantation in children. Losses at the gene ends were 3 bases for V and 9 bases for J; bases not matched to a gene: 6. Per germline, CDR1 SGHRS and CDR2 YFSETQ. This CDR3 contains 14 residues. Unique molecular identifiers featured in how the TCRbeta library was prepared. TCRdb processed the PCR reads anew with MiXCR; each CDR3 protein has one entry. The sample shows 190,000 or so distinct CDR3 sequences, less than 15% of them seen only once. Ten or more counts support this clonotype. The TCR sequence derives from a human donor who donated a stem cell graft to a child with acute lymphoblastic leukemia. The sequencing here drew on PBMCs from the stem cell graft donor, taken from the stem cell graft. The chain combines TRBV5-1 with TRBJ2-2, with 9 bases matching TRBD1. The CDR3 nucleotides read TGCGCCAGCAGCTGGGGACAGGGTTTCCGGGAGCTGTTTTTT. Protein product: CASSWGQGFRELFF.